A selection of T cell receptor beta chains follows, all from one sample in a study of regulatory T cells in long-lasting Graves disease. TCRdb called the multiplex PCR reads again in MiXCR, with one record for every CDR3 protein. The sample lists some 330,000 distinct CDR3 sequences; around 23% were seen once. This specimen consisted of peripheral blood mononuclear cells (PBMCs), obtained when the disease was refractory, from a patient treated with antithyroid drugs. Every receptor here comes from a woman aged 40 to 55 with Graves disease. Both conserved end residues are part of each CDR3. A D gene is named only where the DNA matches it firmly. Expanded clones get a size class; other rows say once, few or many, or leave the size out.

j_gene: TRBJ2-6; abundance: many; len: 16; d_gene: -; v_gene: TRBV6-2/TRBV6-3; CDR3aa: CASSYSTGSGANVLTF; CDR3nt: TGTGCCAGCAGTTACTCAACAGGGTCCGGGGCCAACGTCCTGACTTTC
j_gene: TRBJ1-1; abundance: -; len: 13; d_gene: -; v_gene: TRBV5-5; CDR3aa: CASSFYTNTEAFF; CDR3nt: TGTGCCAGCAGCTTTTACACTAACACTGAAGCTTTCTTT
j_gene: TRBJ1-1; abundance: many; len: 12; d_gene: -; v_gene: TRBV30; CDR3aa: CAWRRGRTEAFF; CDR3nt: TGTGCCTGGAGGAGGGGACGCACTGAAGCTTTCTTT
j_gene: TRBJ1-1; abundance: many; len: 14; d_gene: -; v_gene: TRBV6-6; CDR3aa: CASSYDDTNTEAFF; CDR3nt: TGTGCCAGCAGTTACGATGACACGAACACTGAAGCTTTCTTT
j_gene: TRBJ1-6; abundance: -; len: 14; d_gene: -; v_gene: TRBV7-2; CDR3aa: CASSLAKGTSPLHF; CDR3nt: TGTGCCAGCAGCTTAGCAAAGGGTACTTCACCCCTCCACTTT
j_gene: TRBJ1-5; abundance: many; len: 14; d_gene: -; v_gene: TRBV20-1; CDR3aa: CSASPQGYNQPQHF; CDR3nt: TGCAGTGCTAGCCCACAGGGATACAATCAGCCCCAGCATTTT
j_gene: TRBJ2-1; abundance: -; len: 14; d_gene: TRBD1; v_gene: TRBV2; CDR3aa: CASSGGTGYNEQFF; CDR3nt: TGTGCCAGCAGTGGAGGGACAGGTTACAATGAGCAGTTCTTC
j_gene: TRBJ1-2; abundance: many; len: 14; d_gene: -; v_gene: TRBV12-3/TRBV12-4; CDR3aa: CASHGGGIGYGYTF; CDR3nt: TGTGCCAGCCATGGAGGGGGGATTGGCTATGGCTACACCTTC
j_gene: TRBJ1-1; abundance: few; len: 14; d_gene: -; v_gene: TRBV7-9; CDR3aa: CASSLEMGSTEAFF; CDR3nt: TGTGCCAGCAGCTTAGAGATGGGGAGCACTGAAGCTTTCTTT
j_gene: TRBJ2-7; abundance: few; len: 16; d_gene: -; v_gene: TRBV5-5; CDR3aa: CASSLDPGTTYYEQYF; CDR3nt: TGTGCCAGCAGCTTGGATCCCGGGACAACTTACTACGAGCAGTACTTC
j_gene: TRBJ2-2; abundance: -; len: 14; d_gene: -; v_gene: TRBV5-6; CDR3aa: CASTPGTQTGELFF; CDR3nt: TGTGCCAGCACCCCCGGGACCCAGACCGGGGAGCTGTTTTTT
j_gene: TRBJ1-4; abundance: few; len: 15; d_gene: TRBD1; v_gene: TRBV6-2/TRBV6-3; CDR3aa: CASSSPGTANEKLFF; CDR3nt: TGTGCCAGCAGTTCCCCAGGGACAGCTAATGAAAAACTGTTTTTT
j_gene: TRBJ2-5; abundance: -; len: 12; d_gene: -; v_gene: TRBV18; CDR3aa: CASSPHPETQYF; CDR3nt: TGTGCCAGCTCACCACATCCTGAGACCCAGTACTTC
j_gene: TRBJ1-2; abundance: -; len: 13; d_gene: -; v_gene: TRBV6-1; CDR3aa: CASSGSWDYGYTF; CDR3nt: TGTGCCAGCAGTGGATCTTGGGACTATGGCTACACCTTC
j_gene: TRBJ1-5; abundance: -; len: 17; d_gene: -; v_gene: TRBV7-8; CDR3aa: CASSLEPNRVGNQPQHF; CDR3nt: TGTGCCAGCAGCTTAGAGCCCAATAGGGTTGGGAATCAGCCCCAGCATTTT
j_gene: TRBJ2-7; abundance: many; len: 15; d_gene: -; v_gene: TRBV28; CDR3aa: CSSSEPGRETYEQYF; CDR3nt: TGTTCCAGCAGTGAACCCGGACGCGAGACCTACGAGCAGTACTTC
j_gene: TRBJ1-1; abundance: few; len: 14; d_gene: -; v_gene: TRBV7-9; CDR3aa: CASSLLGQNTEAFF; CDR3nt: TGTGCCAGCAGCTTATTGGGACAGAACACTGAAGCTTTCTTT
j_gene: TRBJ2-7; abundance: few; len: 14; d_gene: -; v_gene: TRBV19; CDR3aa: CASSTGDWSYEQYF; CDR3nt: TGTGCCAGTAGTACAGGGGACTGGTCCTACGAGCAGTACTTC
j_gene: TRBJ1-1; abundance: -; len: 16; d_gene: -; v_gene: TRBV20-1; CDR3aa: CSARDLVRGSNTEAFF; CDR3nt: TGCAGTGCTAGAGATTTAGTTCGGGGGAGTAACACTGAAGCTTTCTTT
j_gene: TRBJ2-5; abundance: few; len: 15; d_gene: TRBD2; v_gene: TRBV3-1; CDR3aa: CASRYTSGRTETQYF; CDR3nt: TGTGCCAGCAGATATACTAGCGGGAGGACGGAGACCCAGTACTTC
j_gene: TRBJ1-1; abundance: -; len: 13; d_gene: -; v_gene: TRBV20-1; CDR3aa: CSATGVMNTEAFF; CDR3nt: TGCAGTGCTACAGGAGTTATGAACACTGAAGCTTTCTTT
j_gene: TRBJ2-7; abundance: few; len: 14; d_gene: TRBD1; v_gene: TRBV27; CDR3aa: CASSYIGQGYEQYF; CDR3nt: TGTGCCAGCAGCTACATAGGACAGGGGTACGAGCAGTACTTC
j_gene: TRBJ2-7; abundance: many; len: 14; d_gene: -; v_gene: TRBV2; CDR3aa: CASSRIMGAYEQYF; CDR3nt: TGTGCCAGCAGTCGAATAATGGGGGCCTACGAGCAGTACTTC
j_gene: TRBJ2-7; abundance: many; len: 14; d_gene: TRBD1; v_gene: TRBV27; CDR3aa: CASSFGTGAYEQYF; CDR3nt: TGTGCCAGCAGTTTCGGGACAGGGGCCTACGAGCAGTACTTC
j_gene: TRBJ2-7; abundance: many; len: 13; d_gene: -; v_gene: TRBV28; CDR3aa: CASSRQRTYEQYF; CDR3nt: TGTGCCAGCAGTCGACAGAGAACCTACGAGCAGTACTTC
j_gene: TRBJ1-2; abundance: many; len: 11; d_gene: -; v_gene: TRBV20-1; CDR3aa: CSARVAAGYTF; CDR3nt: TGCAGTGCTAGAGTTGCAGCTGGCTACACCTTC
j_gene: TRBJ2-7; abundance: many; len: 15; d_gene: -; v_gene: TRBV12-3/TRBV12-4; CDR3aa: CASRTVGGSSYEQYF; CDR3nt: TGTGCCAGCAGGACCGTTGGGGGGAGCTCCTACGAGCAGTACTTC
j_gene: TRBJ1-6; abundance: few; len: 15; d_gene: TRBD1; v_gene: TRBV7-2; CDR3aa: CASSGQLTGDSPLHF; CDR3nt: TGTGCCAGCAGCGGCCAGCTTACAGGGGATTCACCCCTCCACTTT
j_gene: TRBJ2-5; abundance: many; len: 12; d_gene: -; v_gene: TRBV28; CDR3aa: CASSPLVGTQYF; CDR3nt: TGTGCCAGCAGTCCTCTCGTCGGGACCCAGTACTTC
j_gene: TRBJ2-1; abundance: -; len: 13; d_gene: TRBD1; v_gene: TRBV15; CDR3aa: CATSKDRGHEQFF; CDR3nt: TGTGCCACCAGCAAAGACAGGGGTCATGAGCAGTTCTTC
j_gene: TRBJ2-7; abundance: -; len: 16; d_gene: TRBD1; v_gene: TRBV4-1; CDR3aa: CASSQDLGTGEYEQYF; CDR3nt: TGCGCCAGCAGCCAAGATTTGGGGACAGGGGAGTACGAGCAGTACTTC
j_gene: TRBJ1-5; abundance: many; len: 18; d_gene: -; v_gene: TRBV28; CDR3aa: CASSYKGIAPYSNQPQHF; CDR3nt: TGTGCCAGCAGTTATAAGGGGATCGCACCATATAGCAATCAGCCCCAGCATTTT
j_gene: TRBJ2-7; abundance: -; len: 15; d_gene: TRBD1; v_gene: TRBV7-8; CDR3aa: CASSSDRGMAYEQYF; CDR3nt: TGTGCCAGCAGCTCGGACAGGGGAATGGCCTACGAGCAGTACTTC
j_gene: TRBJ1-6; abundance: many; len: 14; d_gene: -; v_gene: TRBV9; CDR3aa: CASSGGHENSPLHF; CDR3nt: TGTGCCAGCAGCGGCGGACACGAGAATTCACCCCTCCACTTT
j_gene: TRBJ1-2; abundance: -; len: 15; d_gene: -; v_gene: TRBV12-3/TRBV12-4; CDR3aa: CASSLDGGPNYGYTF; CDR3nt: TGTGCCAGCAGTTTGGACGGGGGACCTAACTATGGCTACACCTTC
j_gene: TRBJ1-1; abundance: -; len: 12; d_gene: -; v_gene: TRBV20-1; CDR3aa: CSPNDRNTEAFF; CDR3nt: TGCAGCCCCAATGACAGGAACACTGAAGCTTTCTTT
j_gene: TRBJ1-2; abundance: many; len: 12; d_gene: -; v_gene: TRBV12-3/TRBV12-4; CDR3aa: CASSFWASGYTF; CDR3nt: TGTGCCAGCAGTTTTTGGGCAAGTGGCTACACCTTC
j_gene: TRBJ1-3; abundance: -; len: 19; d_gene: TRBD1; v_gene: TRBV11-2; CDR3aa: CASGRGSGTGRESGNTIYF; CDR3nt: TGTGCCAGCGGGCGGGGGTCCGGGACAGGACGGGAATCTGGAAACACCATATATTTT
j_gene: TRBJ2-3; abundance: -; len: 15; d_gene: TRBD2; v_gene: TRBV7-9; CDR3aa: CASSLWTSGTDTQYF; CDR3nt: TGTGCCAGCAGCTTATGGACTAGCGGGACAGATACGCAGTATTTT
j_gene: TRBJ1-2; abundance: few; len: 14; d_gene: -; v_gene: TRBV18; CDR3aa: CASSPPGELYGYTF; CDR3nt: TGTGCCAGCTCACCACCGGGGGAGCTGTATGGCTACACCTTC
j_gene: TRBJ2-4; abundance: many; len: 19; d_gene: TRBD2; v_gene: TRBV7-8; CDR3aa: CASSLNSGLAGIAKNIQYF; CDR3nt: TGTGCCAGCAGCCTCAACTCGGGACTAGCGGGAATAGCCAAAAACATTCAGTACTTC
j_gene: TRBJ2-7; abundance: many; len: 12; d_gene: -; v_gene: TRBV28; CDR3aa: CASSPFSYEQYF; CDR3nt: TGTGCCAGCAGTCCATTTTCCTACGAGCAGTACTTC
j_gene: TRBJ1-4; abundance: -; len: 16; d_gene: -; v_gene: TRBV6-5; CDR3aa: CASSYSGRATNEKLFF; CDR3nt: TGTGCCAGCAGTTACTCGGGGAGGGCAACTAATGAAAAACTGTTTTTT
j_gene: TRBJ2-3; abundance: -; len: 16; d_gene: TRBD2; v_gene: TRBV20-1; CDR3aa: CSARKTSGSPTDTQYF; CDR3nt: TGCAGTGCTAGGAAGACTAGCGGGAGCCCCACAGATACGCAGTATTTT
j_gene: TRBJ2-7; abundance: -; len: 15; d_gene: TRBD1; v_gene: TRBV20-1; CDR3aa: CSAVPRTGGFYEQYF; CDR3nt: TGCAGTGCCGTACCCCGGACAGGGGGATTCTACGAGCAGTACTTC
j_gene: TRBJ2-1; abundance: -; len: 14; d_gene: TRBD2; v_gene: TRBV10-3; CDR3aa: CAIRRLAGLSEQFF; CDR3nt: TGTGCCATCAGGAGACTAGCGGGGCTAAGCGAGCAGTTCTTC
j_gene: TRBJ2-1; abundance: many; len: 15; d_gene: -; v_gene: TRBV28; CDR3aa: CASSPRRGGFDEQFF; CDR3nt: TGTGCCAGCAGCCCCCGTCGAGGCGGCTTCGATGAGCAGTTCTTC